This T cell receptor (beta chain) was captured in a study of cytomegalovirus exposure and HLA in healthy donors. Study background: Researchers previously reported finding fewer than 140 million unique TCR beta sequences from 170 million or so T cells.

This clone showed up many times. Antigen unknown. The CDR3 consists of 12 residues. V lost 5 bases to trimming and J lost 3 bases, with 8 bases between them. Germline CDR1 MNHNY, CDR2 SVGAGI (reference sequence). In the PCR, 60 Vbeta and 13 Jbeta primers were used. The protocol was immunoSEQ multiplex PCR, while the TCRdb copy is restricted to in-frame clones and leaves out a portion. Among approximately 79,000 clones listed, approximately 79% were seen once. Findings of the study overall: It emerged from a later analysis that several of the most significant clusters appeared to be linked to common viral pathogens. In an earlier analysis, productive rearrangement rates for most beta V segments clustered near 87% or 30%.

The chain combines TRBV6-6 with TRBJ2-7; D unclear. The sample was PBMCs. This clonotype was obtained from a woman aged 40-49 years in good health and CMV-seropositive. CDR3 bases: TGTGCCAGCAGTACCCTACTCTACGAGCAGTACTTC. It encodes CASSTLLYEQYF.